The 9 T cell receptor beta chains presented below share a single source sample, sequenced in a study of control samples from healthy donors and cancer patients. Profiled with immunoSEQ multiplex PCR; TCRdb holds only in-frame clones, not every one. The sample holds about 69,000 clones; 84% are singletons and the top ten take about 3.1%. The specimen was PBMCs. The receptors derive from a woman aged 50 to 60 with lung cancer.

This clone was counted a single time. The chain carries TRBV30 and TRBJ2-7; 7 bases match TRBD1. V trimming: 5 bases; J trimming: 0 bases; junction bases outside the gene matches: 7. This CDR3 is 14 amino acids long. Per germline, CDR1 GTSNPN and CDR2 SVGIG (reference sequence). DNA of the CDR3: TGTGCCTGGTCCCCCGGGACAGCCTCCTACGAGCAGTACTTC. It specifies CAWSPGTASYEQYF.

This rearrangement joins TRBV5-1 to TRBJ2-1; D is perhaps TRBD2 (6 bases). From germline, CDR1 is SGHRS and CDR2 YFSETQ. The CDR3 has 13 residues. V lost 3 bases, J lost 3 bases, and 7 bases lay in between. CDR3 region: CASSSGGYNEQFF. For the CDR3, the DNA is TGCGCCAGCAGCTCCGGGGGCTACAATGAGCAGTTCTTC.

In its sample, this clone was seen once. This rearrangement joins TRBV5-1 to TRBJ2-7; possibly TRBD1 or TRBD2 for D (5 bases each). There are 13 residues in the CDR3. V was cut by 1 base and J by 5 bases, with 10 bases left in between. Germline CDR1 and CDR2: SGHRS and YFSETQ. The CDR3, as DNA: TGCGCCAGCAGCTTGCCGGGGCTTCACGAGCAGTACTTC. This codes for CASSLPGLHEQYF.

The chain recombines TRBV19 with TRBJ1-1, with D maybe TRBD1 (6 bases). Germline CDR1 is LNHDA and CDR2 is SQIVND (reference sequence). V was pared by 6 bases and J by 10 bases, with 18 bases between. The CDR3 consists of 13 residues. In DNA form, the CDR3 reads TGTGCCAGTAGCCAGGGACAACCTCGGGGAGCTTTCTTT. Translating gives CASSQGQPRGAFF.

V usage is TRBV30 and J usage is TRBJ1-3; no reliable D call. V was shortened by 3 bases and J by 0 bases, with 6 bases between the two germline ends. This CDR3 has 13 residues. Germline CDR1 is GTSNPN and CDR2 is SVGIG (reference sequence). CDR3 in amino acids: CAWRLHSGNTIYF. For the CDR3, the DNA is TGTGCCTGGAGACTGCACTCTGGAAACACCATATATTTT. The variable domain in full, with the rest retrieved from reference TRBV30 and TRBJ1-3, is SQTIHQWPATLVQPVGSPLSLECTVEGTSNPNLYWYRQAAGRGLQLLFYSVGIGQISSEVPQNLSASRPQDRQFILSSKKLLLSDSGFYLCAWRLHSGNTIYFGEGSWLTVV.

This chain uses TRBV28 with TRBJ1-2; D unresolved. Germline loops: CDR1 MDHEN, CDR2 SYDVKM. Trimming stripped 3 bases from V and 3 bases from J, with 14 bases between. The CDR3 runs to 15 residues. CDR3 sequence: CASSLWPSSDYGYTF. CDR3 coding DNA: TGTGCCAGCAGTTTGTGGCCCTCCTCGGACTATGGCTACACCTTC.

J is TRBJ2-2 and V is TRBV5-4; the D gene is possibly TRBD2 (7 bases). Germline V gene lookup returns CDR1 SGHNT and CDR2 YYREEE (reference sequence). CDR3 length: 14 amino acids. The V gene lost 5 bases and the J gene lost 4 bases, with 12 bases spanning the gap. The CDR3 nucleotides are TGTGCCAGCAGTCAAGGGGGGGGCACCGGGGAGCTGTTTTTT. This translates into CASSQGGGTGELFF.

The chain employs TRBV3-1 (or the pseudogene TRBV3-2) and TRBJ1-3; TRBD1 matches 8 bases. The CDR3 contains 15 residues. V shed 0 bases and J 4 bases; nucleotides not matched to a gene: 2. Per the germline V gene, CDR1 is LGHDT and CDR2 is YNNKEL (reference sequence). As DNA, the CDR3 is TGTGCCAGCAGCCAAGAAACAGGGGGAGGAAACACCATATATTTT. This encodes CASSQETGGGNTIYF.

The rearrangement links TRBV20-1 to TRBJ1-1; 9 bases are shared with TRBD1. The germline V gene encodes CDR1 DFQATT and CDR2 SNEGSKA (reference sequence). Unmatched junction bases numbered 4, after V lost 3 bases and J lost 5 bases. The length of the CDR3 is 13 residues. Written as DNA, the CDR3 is TGCAGTGCTAGTTGGACAGGGGCTACTGAAGCTTTCTTT. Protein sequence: CSASWTGATEAFF.